The 3 T cell receptor beta chains listed next were all sequenced from one sample in a study of graft-versus-host responses after intestinal transplantation. The assay was immunoSEQ multiplex PCR, and TCRdb's table has in-frame clones only and misses some. The data contain roughly 10,000 clones, more than 85% of them singletons. This material consisted of PBMCs, taken almost 70 days after transplant. These receptors were collected from a human patient who received an intestinal transplant, so some T cells may come from the graft donor.

The chain links TRBV9 to TRBJ1-1; the D is unclear. CDR1 is SGDLS, CDR2 YYNGEE, per germline. CDR3 length equals 14 residues. Between the trimmed V and J ends, which lost 0 bases and 1 base, there was a span of 7 bases. CDR3 region: CASSVAQTNTEAFF. The CDR3 coding sequence is TGTGCCAGCAGCGTAGCCCAAACGAACACTGAAGCTTTCTTT.

In this sample, this clone turned up a few times. This sequence joins TRBV27 and TRBJ2-2; perhaps TRBD2 as D (6 bases). Germline-derived CDR1 and CDR2 are MNHEY and SMNVEV (reference sequence). Trimming took off 6 bases at V and 8 bases at J, with 10 bases between the two ends. This CDR3 region has 12 residues. CDR3 DNA: TGTGCCAGCAGCATGGGGAGGGGGGAGCTGTTTTTT. Its translation: CASSMGRGELFF.

The rearrangement uses TRBV4-2 and TRBJ2-3; 9 nucleotides line up with TRBD1. J was trimmed by 2 bases and V by 4 bases; bases with no gene match: 4. Germline V CDR1 and CDR2: LGHNA, YNFKEQ. The CDR3 spans 15 residues. For the CDR3, the DNA is TGTGCCAGCAGCCCCCGGACAGGGGACACAGATACGCAGTATTTT. As protein: CASSPRTGDTDTQYF.